Listed below are T cell receptor beta chains from one sample, sequenced in a study of technical replicates of blood from several donors. The method was immunoSEQ multiplex PCR; TCRdb's version includes in-frame clones alone and lacks a portion of them. Altogether some 82,000 clones are present, 95% to 98% being singletons, with the ten largest covering more than 0.15%. Sample: T cells isolated from PBMCs. The receptors were sampled from a human donor in good health. CDR3s include the opening cysteine and the closing phenylalanine or tryptophan. A D gene is named only where the DNA matches it firmly. The size of a clone is reported for some rows only, either as once, few or many, or as a class for expanded clones.

>TRBJ2-1|TRBD2|TRBV19|18|.
TGTGCCAGTAGTATAGGCGCCGGCGTAGCGGGAGGTAACAATGAGCAGTTCTTC
CASSIGAGVAGGNNEQFF
>TRBJ2-1|TRBD2|TRBV10-2|15|.
TGCGCCAGCCGAAAACGGGCGGGAGGGTACAATGAGCAGTTCTTC
CASRKRAGGYNEQFF
>TRBJ2-3|.|TRBV7-3|14|.
TGTGCCAGCAGCTTGGGACAACCCACAGATACGCAGTATTTT
CASSLGQPTDTQYF
>TRBJ2-2|.|TRBV7-9|17|.
TGTGCCAGCAGCTTAGGGGCCCCGACAGCTCGGACCGGGGAGCTGTTTTTT
CASSLGAPTARTGELFF
>TRBJ1-2|TRBD1|TRBV6-5|16|.
TGTGCCAGCAGTTACAGGGGGCCTCGAGCTCGAAATGGCTACACCTTC
CASSYRGPRARNGYTF
>TRBJ2-3|.|TRBV5-1|16|.
TGCGCCAGCAGCTTGGTGGGGGCCCCCATCACAGATACGCAGTATTTT
CASSLVGAPITDTQYF
>TRBJ2-5|TRBD2|TRBV28|18|.
TGTGCCAGCAGTCCGGGACTAGCGGGAGGAACGTACCAAGAGACCCAGTACTTC
CASSPGLAGGTYQETQYF
>TRBJ2-4|TRBD2|TRBV28|17|.
TGTGCCAGCAGTTTATTGGTAGCGGGACTAGCCAAAAACATTCAGTACTTC
CASSLLVAGLAKNIQYF
>TRBJ1-1|.|TRBV10-1|17|.
TGCGCCAGCAGTGAGGCCCGAGAAGCAACGATGAACACTGAAGCTTTCTTT
CASSEAREATMNTEAFF
>TRBJ2-3|.|TRBV6-1|17|.
TGTGCCAGCAGTGGCTTCGGCATCGGGAAACACACAGATACGCAGTATTTT
CASSGFGIGKHTDTQYF
>TRBJ2-1|.|TRBV19|15|.
TGTGCCAGTAGTATAGATCGAGGGGGCTACAATGAGCAGTTCTTC
CASSIDRGGYNEQFF
>TRBJ2-1|.|TRBV28|14|.
TGTGCCAGCAGTTTAATGCAAGCGGAATATGAGCAGTTCTTC
CASSLMQAEYEQFF
>TRBJ1-1|TRBD1|TRBV9|15|.
TGTGCCAGCAGCGGCCGACAGGGGACGGGCACTGAAGCTTTCTTT
CASSGRQGTGTEAFF
>TRBJ1-1|.|TRBV5-5|16|.
TGTGCCAGCAGCTTTGATTTCGAACAGGGTAGGACTGAAGCTTTCTTT
CASSFDFEQGRTEAFF
>TRBJ1-5|.|TRBV9|17|.
TGTGCCAGCAGCGTAGGGGGTGGGAGTGGTAGCAATCAGCCCCAGCATTTT
CASSVGGGSGSNQPQHF
>TRBJ1-4|.|TRBV7-6|13|.
TGTGCCAGCAGCTTATCGCAGTCTGAAAAACTGTTTTTT
CASSLSQSEKLFF
>TRBJ2-5|TRBD2|TRBV7-8|16|.
TGTGCCAGCAGCGGAACTAGCGGGGGGGCCGGAGAGACCCAGTACTTC
CASSGTSGGAGETQYF
>TRBJ2-3|.|TRBV5-1|14|.
TGCGCCAGCAGCGGGGCAGGTGTTACAGATACGCAGTATTTT
CASSGAGVTDTQYF
>TRBJ2-1|.|TRBV19|14|.
TGTGCCAGTAGTATTAGGGGGTACTACAATGAGCAGTTCTTC
CASSIRGYYNEQFF
>TRBJ1-5|.|TRBV19|12|.
TGTGCCAGTAGTTTCGGCAATCAGCCCCAGCATTTT
CASSFGNQPQHF
>TRBJ1-2|.|TRBV10-2|15|.
TGCGCCAGCAGTGAGGCCCCGGTGAGGAACTATGGCTACACCTTC
CASSEAPVRNYGYTF
>TRBJ2-1|.|TRBV5-1|16|.
TGCGCCAGCAGCTTGGCCGGGGGAGGTCTTTACAATGAGCAGTTCTTC
CASSLAGGGLYNEQFF
>TRBJ2-7|TRBD1|TRBV5-8|13|.
TGTGCCAGCAGCTTGGCAGGGGGTAACGAGCAGTACTTC
CASSLAGGNEQYF
>TRBJ1-5|TRBD1|TRBV19|16|.
TGTGCCAGTAGTATCTCGGACAGGGGGCTGGATCAGCCCCAGCATTTT
CASSISDRGLDQPQHF
>TRBJ2-7|.|TRBV21-1|14|.
TGTGCCAGCAGCAAAGGGGGGGTCGCCTACGAGCAGTACTTC
CASSKGGVAYEQYF
>TRBJ2-7|TRBD2|TRBV7-6|15|.
TGTGCCAGCAGCTCGGGACTCCTCTGGGGGGGGGAGCAGTACTTC
CASSSGLLWGGEQYF
>TRBJ2-1|TRBD2|TRBV19|14|.
TGTGCCAGTAGTTTAGAGCGGGACTCCACTGCGGAGTTCTTC
CASSLERDSTAEFF
>TRBJ1-1|.|TRBV30|13|.
TGTGCCTGGAGTGTCCGAGGAGCGACTGAAGCTTTCTTT
CAWSVRGATEAFF
>TRBJ2-3|.|TRBV6-5|11|.
TGTGCCAGCCGGTTCACAGATACGCAGTATTTT
CASRFTDTQYF
>TRBJ2-5|.|TRBV28|12|.
TGTGCCAGCAACTTCAAGCAAGAGACCCAGTACTTC
CASNFKQETQYF
>TRBJ1-2|.|TRBV18|13|.
TGTGCCAGCTCACCTGACAGAGCTTATGGCTACACCTTC
CASSPDRAYGYTF
>TRBJ2-1|.|TRBV4-1|14|once
TGCGCCAGCAGCCAAGGGGATCCAGGGGTTGAGCAGTTCTTC
CASSQGDPGVEQFF
>TRBJ1-6|TRBD1|TRBV27|15|.
TGTGCCAGCAGTGTATGGACAGGGGCAGGTTCACCCCTCCACTTT
CASSVWTGAGSPLHF
>TRBJ2-4|.|TRBV9|17|once
TGTGCCAGCAGCGTAGGGTTCCTCACGGAGAGCAAAAACATTCAGTACTTC
CASSVGFLTESKNIQYF
>TRBJ2-3|.|TRBV19|14|.
TGTGCCAGTAAGTACAGCCGTGGCACAGATACGCAGTATTTT
CASKYSRGTDTQYF
>TRBJ2-3|.|TRBV9|16|.
TGTGCCAGCAGCGTACAGCCAGCGGCGACCACAGATACGCAGTATTTT
CASSVQPAATTDTQYF
>TRBJ1-6|.|TRBV27|13|.
TGTGCCAGCAGTCCGGGGTTCGGTTCACCCCTCCACTTT
CASSPGFGSPLHF
>TRBJ2-5|.|TRBV10-2|14|.
TGCGCCAGCAGTGACGGCAGGCGTCAAGAGACCCAGTACTTC
CASSDGRRQETQYF
>TRBJ1-1|TRBD1|TRBV6-1|16|.
TGTGCCAGCAGTGAAGGGACAGGGGTGATTAACCCTGAAGCTTTCTTT
CASSEGTGVINPEAFF
>TRBJ2-7|.|TRBV30|11|once
TGTGCCTGTGTCCAGTCCTACGAGCAGTACTTC
CACVQSYEQYF
>TRBJ2-1|.|TRBV30|11|once
TGTGCCTGGAGTCCAGTAAATGAGCAGTTCTTC
CAWSPVNEQFF
>TRBJ1-1|TRBD1|TRBV6-5|16|.
TGTGCCAGCAGTTCTTACGCGGGACAGGGTGCCCCTGAAGCTTTCTTT
CASSSYAGQGAPEAFF
>TRBJ2-7|.|TRBV4-1|14|.
TGCGCCAGCAGCCAAGGGGAGGGGGACTACGAGCAGTACTTC
CASSQGEGDYEQYF